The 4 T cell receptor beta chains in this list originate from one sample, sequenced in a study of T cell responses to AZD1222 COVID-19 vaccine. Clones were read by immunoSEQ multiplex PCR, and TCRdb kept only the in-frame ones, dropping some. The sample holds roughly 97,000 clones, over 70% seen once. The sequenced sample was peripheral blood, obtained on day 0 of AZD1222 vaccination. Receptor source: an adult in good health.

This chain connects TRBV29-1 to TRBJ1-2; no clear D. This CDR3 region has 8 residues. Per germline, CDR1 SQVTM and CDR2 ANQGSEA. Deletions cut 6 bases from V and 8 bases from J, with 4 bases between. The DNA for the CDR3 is TGCAGCGTCGGCGGCTACACCTTC. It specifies CSVGGYTF. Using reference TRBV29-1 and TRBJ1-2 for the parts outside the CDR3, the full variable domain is SAVISQKPSRDICQRGTSLTIQCQVDSQVTMMFWYRQQPGQSLTLIATANQGSEATYESGFVIDKFPISRPNLTFSTLTVSNMSPEDSSIYLCSVGGYTFGSGTRLTVV.

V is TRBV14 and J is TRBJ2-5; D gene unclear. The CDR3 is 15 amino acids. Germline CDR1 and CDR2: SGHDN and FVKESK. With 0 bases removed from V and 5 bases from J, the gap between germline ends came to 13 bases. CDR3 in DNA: TGTGCCAGCAGCCAAGATTCTAGTGTCGGGGAGACCCAGTACTTC. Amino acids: CASSQDSSVGETQYF.

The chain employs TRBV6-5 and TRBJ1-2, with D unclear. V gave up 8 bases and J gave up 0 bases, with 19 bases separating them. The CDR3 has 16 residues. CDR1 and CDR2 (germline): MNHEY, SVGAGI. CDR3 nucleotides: TGTGCCAGCGGTTCTGGTTCTGCAGTAGCTAACTATGGCTACACCTTC. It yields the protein CASGSGSAVANYGYTF.

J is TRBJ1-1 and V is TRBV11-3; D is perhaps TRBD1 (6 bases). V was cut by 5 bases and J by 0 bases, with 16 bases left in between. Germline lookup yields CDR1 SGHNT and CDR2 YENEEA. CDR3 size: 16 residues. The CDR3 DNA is TGTGCCAGCAGCATGCAGGGGTCTTGGATGAACACTGAAGCTTTCTTT. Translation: CASSMQGSWMNTEAFF.